This TCR beta chain was sequenced in a study of T cell responses to AZD1222 COVID-19 vaccine. Data came from immunoSEQ multiplex PCR; TCRdb stores just in-frame clones and leaves some out. This sample has 97,000 or so clones, with about 86% found just once. Study conclusions and caveats: Without day 14 samples, only post-peak T cell repertoires were studied. Clonal diversity was possibly underestimated, and white British individuals and females predominated among donors.

This clone was recorded once. The antigen remains unidentified. Relative to the germline gene, one junction end is altered; a read error may explain this. The sequence was obtained from an adult in good health. Specimen: peripheral blood, collected on day 0 of AZD1222 vaccination.

The CDR3 DNA is TGTGCCAGCTCAGCACCCCGATCAGTCCTGGGGACTGAAGCTTTCTTT. Its translation is CASSAPRSVLGTEAFF. The rearrangement links TRBV18 to TRBJ1-1; no firm D call. The CDR3 contains 16 residues. The germline V gene encodes CDR1 KGHSH and CDR2 LQKENI.